Each of the 24 T cell receptor beta chains below was sequenced from the same sample in a study of blood T cell repertoires in COVID-19. Assay: immunoSEQ multiplex PCR; the TCRdb copy retains only in-frame clones and omits some. The repertoire holds a few hundred thousand clones, with 70% to 90% as singletons. The sample was peripheral blood. Receptors originate from a man aged 18 to 30 with active or convalescent COVID-19.

This chain uses TRBV7-2 with TRBJ2-7; D is possibly TRBD1 (5 bases). Germline lookup yields CDR1 SGHTA and CDR2 FQGNSA. The CDR3 covers 15 residues. Trimming cost V 3 bases and J 7 bases, with 19 bases left between them. CDR3 bases: TGTGCCAGCAGCTTTAGCCAGGGCCCCCTTCGGGAGCAGTACTTC. It is translated as CASSFSQGPLREQYF.

V and J are TRBV2 and TRBJ2-7; 11 bases map to TRBD2. V trimming: 1 base; J trimming: 1 base; junction bases outside the gene matches: 3. The CDR3 runs 16 residues. Germline values: CDR1 SNHLY, CDR2 FYNNEI. CDR3 in DNA: TGTGCCAGCAGTGAAGGGGGACTAGCGGATTCCTACGAGCAGTACTTC. Translating it yields CASSEGGLADSYEQYF.

This clone came up a few times. The rearrangement joins TRBV6-2 or TRBV6-3 to TRBJ2-2; 8 bases are a match to TRBD2. The CDR3 totals 14 residues. The J segment lost 5 bases and the V segment lost 4 bases, leaving 3 bases of the junction unmatched. CDR1 MNHEY and CDR2 SVGEGT come from the germline V gene. CDR3 amino acids: CASSFSGGTGELFF. As DNA, the CDR3 is TGTGCCAGCAGTTTCTCGGGAGGGACCGGGGAGCTGTTTTTT.

V is TRBV2 and J is TRBJ2-6, with D possibly TRBD2 on 5 matching bases. The CDR3 length is 15 residues. Germline CDR1 SNHLY, CDR2 FYNNEI. V lost 4 bases and J 0 bases, leaving 7 bases between the germline ends. Here the CDR3 reads CASSGTDSGANVLTF. CDR3 sequence (DNA): TGTGCCAGCAGTGGGACTGACTCTGGGGCCAACGTCCTGACTTTC.

The chain carries TRBV3-1 (or the pseudogene TRBV3-2) and TRBJ2-3; weak D call: TRBD2 (5 bases). This CDR3 comprises 12 residues. Germline V gives CDR1 LGHDT, CDR2 YNNKEL (reference sequence). Trimming removed 2 bases at V and 8 bases at J, with 8 bases between. The CDR3 DNA reads TGTGCCAGCAGCCAACAAGAGGGTACGCAGTATTTT. This translates into CASSQQEGTQYF.

This clone was detected once. This sequence joins TRBV7-2 and TRBJ2-4; 10 bases are a match to TRBD1. Germline CDR1 SGHTA, CDR2 FQGNSA. Trimming removed 0 bases from V and 9 bases from J; junction bases left unmatched: 5. The CDR3 length is 15 residues. CDR3 region: CASSLARQGAGIQYF. The CDR3, as DNA: TGTGCCAGCAGCTTAGCCCGACAGGGGGCGGGCATTCAGTACTTC.

V usage is TRBV29-1 and J usage is TRBJ2-1, with 9 bases matching TRBD2. The junction had 13 bases not matched to a gene; V was cut back by 2 bases and J by 8 bases. The CDR3 runs to 16 residues. The germline gives CDR1 SQVTM, CDR2 ANQGSEA. CDR3 DNA sequence: TGCAGCGTTGAAAGGGGGGGACTAGCTTATAGGGATGAGCAGTTCTTC. Translating it yields CSVERGGLAYRDEQFF.

This clone showed up just once. This chain links TRBV9 with TRBJ2-1; 9 bases line up with TRBD2. From germline, CDR1 is SGDLS and CDR2 YYNGEE. The ends lost 0 bases at V and 4 bases at J; junction bases unmatched: 2. This CDR3 is 15 amino acids long. CDR3 sequence reads: CASSVAREGYNEQFF. The DNA for the CDR3 is TGTGCCAGCAGCGTAGCGCGGGAGGGTTACAATGAGCAGTTCTTC. The full variable domain, rest sourced from reference TRBV9 and TRBJ2-1, is DSGVTQTPKHLITATGQRVTLRCSPRSGDLSVYWYQQSLDQGLQFLIQYYNGEERAKGNILERFSAQQFPDLHSELNLSSLELGDSALYFCASSVAREGYNEQFFGPGTRLTVL.

The chain joins TRBV30 to TRBJ1-1, with unresolved D. The germline V and J ends were trimmed by 4 bases and 11 bases, with 17 bases remaining between them. The V gene's germline CDR1 is GTSNPN and CDR2 SVGIG (reference sequence). This CDR3 has 12 residues. Here the CDR3 DNA reads TGTGCCTGGATTGGTACGACTTTGAACGCTTTCTTT. It codes for CAWIGTTLNAFF.

J is TRBJ2-7 and V is TRBV5-4, with 9 bases fitting TRBD1. Germline CDR1 and CDR2: SGHNT and YYREEE (reference sequence). Trimming removed 3 bases from V and 0 bases from J; junction bases left unmatched: 4. CDR3 length: 15 residues. The chain's CDR3 is CASSSGQGSSYEQYF. DNA for the CDR3: TGTGCCAGCAGCTCGGGACAGGGAAGCTCCTACGAGCAGTACTTC.

V gene TRBV2 combines with J gene TRBJ2-7, with 8 bases matching TRBD1. V lost 6 bases, J lost 5 bases, and 6 bases stayed unmatched. This CDR3 comprises 13 residues. Germline values: CDR1 SNHLY, CDR2 FYNNEI. This chain's CDR3 is CASSPDRVNEQYF. In DNA form, the CDR3 reads TGTGCCAGCAGCCCGGACAGGGTCAACGAGCAGTACTTC.

The chain links TRBV2 to TRBJ1-5; unclear D gene. CDR3 length: 12 residues. CDR1 is SNHLY and CDR2 is FYNNEI in the germline V gene. V lost 4 bases to trimming and J lost 6 bases, with 7 bases between them. The CDR3 sequence: CASSAEGQPQHF. The CDR3 region has the DNA TGTGCCAGCAGTGCGGAGGGTCAGCCCCAGCATTTT.

The chain recombines TRBV30 with TRBJ2-7, with D possibly matching TRBD1 (6 bases). V was cut by 4 bases and J by 0 bases, with 10 bases left in between. This CDR3 region has 13 residues. The germline gives CDR1 GTSNPN, CDR2 SVGIG (reference sequence). CDR3 sequence (DNA): TGTGCCTGGAAACAGGGTAGCTCCTACGAGCAGTACTTC. Its translation: CAWKQGSSYEQYF.

The V and J genes are TRBV5-5 and TRBJ2-3; weak D call: TRBD2 (6 bases). The CDR3 is 16 residues long. With 4 bases removed from V and 0 bases from J, the gap between germline ends came to 15 bases. Germline V gene data show CDR1 as SGHKS and CDR2 as YYEKEE (reference sequence). The CDR3 sequence: CASSPWGGGSTDTQYF. The CDR3 bases are TGTGCCAGCAGCCCCTGGGGCGGAGGGAGCACAGATACGCAGTATTTT.

The chain employs TRBV30 and TRBJ2-3, with D possibly TRBD2 on 5 matching bases. V lost 1 base and J 6 bases, leaving 5 bases between the germline ends. There are 11 residues in the CDR3. From germline, CDR1 is GTSNPN and CDR2 SVGIG (reference sequence). Here the CDR3 DNA reads TGTGCCTGGAGTGGAGGGGATACGCAGTATTTT. This codes for CAWSGGDTQYF.

This sequence joins TRBV3-1 (or the pseudogene TRBV3-2) and TRBJ2-3, with TRBD2 as a possible D gene (5 bases). Germline V gives CDR1 LGHDT, CDR2 YNNKEL (reference sequence). The V gene lost 3 bases and the J gene lost 2 bases, with 12 bases spanning the gap. The CDR3 sequence is 15 residues long. The CDR3 sequence: CASSHTPGITDTQYF. DNA for the CDR3: TGTGCCAGCAGCCACACCCCGGGAATCACAGATACGCAGTATTTT.

CDR3 in DNA: TGCGCCAGCAGCTCAGCCAGGGACAGCCTCTACAATGAGCAGTTCTTC. This codes for CASSSARDSLYNEQFF. The gene calls are TRBV5-1 and TRBJ2-1, with 7 nucleotides matching TRBD1. Losses at the gene ends were 3 bases for V and 3 bases for J; bases not matched to a gene: 9. The germline gives CDR1 SGHRS, CDR2 YFSETQ. This CDR3 contains 16 residues. Full variable domain (outside the CDR3, taken from reference TRBV5-1 and TRBJ2-1): KAGVTQTPRYLIKTRGQQVTLSCSPISGHRSVSWYQQTPGQGLQFLFEYFSETQRNKGNFPGRFSGRQFSNSRSEMNVSTLELGDSALYLCASSSARDSLYNEQFFGPGTRLTVL.

This clone was seen a few times. Distinct nucleotide sequences in the sample also encode this CDR3. This chain connects TRBV3-1 (or the pseudogene TRBV3-2) to TRBJ1-2; a weak D match, TRBD1 (6 bases). V lost 0 bases and J lost 2, with 7 bases in between. CDR3 length equals 14 residues. Germline V gives CDR1 LGHDT, CDR2 YNNKEL (reference sequence). The CDR3 coding sequence is TGTGCCAGCAGCCAAGAAGGACAGAACTATGGCTACACCTTC. Translating it yields CASSQEGQNYGYTF.

V gene TRBV7-5 combines with J gene TRBJ1-5; the table's D gene call, TRBD1, was not cross checked with the DNA. TRBV7-5 is labeled a pseudogene. This CDR3 has 15 residues. CDR3 DNA: TGTGTCAGAAGCCCCCCAGGGGGCGACAATCAGCCCCAGCATTTT. Its translation: CVRSPPGGDNQPQHF.

This sequence joins TRBV28 and TRBJ2-3; D ambiguous. The V gene lost 6 bases and the J gene lost 2 bases, with 6 bases spanning the gap. The CDR3 contains 12 residues. Germline V gene sequence: CDR1 MDHEN, CDR2 SYDVKM. CDR3 loop: CASSPNTDTQYF. In DNA, the CDR3 is TGTGCCAGCAGCCCTAACACAGATACGCAGTATTTT.

The gene calls are TRBV5-4 and TRBJ2-1; 7 bases align to TRBD2. With V trimmed by 4 bases and J by 6 bases, 10 bases remained unmatched. The CDR3 is 15 amino acids. Germline CDR1 SGHNT, CDR2 YYREEE (reference sequence). The CDR3 protein is CASSPSPLATNEQFF. CDR3 bases: TGTGCCAGCAGCCCGAGCCCACTAGCGACCAATGAGCAGTTCTTC.

V gene TRBV2 combines with J gene TRBJ2-2; TRBD2 matches 14 bases. J was trimmed by 7 bases and V by 6 bases; bases with no gene match: 10. Germline assignment: CDR1 SNHLY and CDR2 FYNNEI. The CDR3 covers 17 residues. CDR3 amino acids: CASRGTSGGPTFGELFF. The CDR3 bases are TGTGCCAGCAGAGGGACTAGCGGGGGCCCTACGTTCGGGGAGCTGTTTTTT.

This chain connects TRBV10-1 to TRBJ1-4; 10 nucleotides agree with TRBD1. The length of the CDR3 is 15 residues. Germline assignment: CDR1 WNHNN and CDR2 SYGVQD (reference sequence). The trim removed 6 bases at V and 8 bases at J, leaving 9 bases unmatched. The CDR3: CASSSRQGAGEKLFF. The CDR3 DNA is TGCGCCAGCAGCTCCAGACAGGGGGCGGGGGAAAAACTGTTTTTT.

The rearrangement links TRBV5-1 to TRBJ2-6; 8 bases line up with TRBD1. CDR1 and CDR2 (germline): SGHRS, YFSETQ. The CDR3 totals 16 residues. Germline trimming cut 4 bases from V and 3 bases from J; bases unmatched to any gene: 6. CDR3 loop: CASSASTGVGANVLTF. DNA of the CDR3: TGCGCCAGCAGCGCCTCGACAGGGGTTGGGGCCAACGTCCTGACTTTC. Full variable domain (missing parts from reference TRBV5-1 and TRBJ2-6): KAGVTQTPRYLIKTRGQQVTLSCSPISGHRSVSWYQQTPGQGLQFLFEYFSETQRNKGNFPGRFSGRQFSNSRSEMNVSTLELGDSALYLCASSASTGVGANVLTFGAGSRLTVL.